This T cell receptor (beta chain) was identified during a study of T cell repertoires in cytomegalovirus infection. About the research overall: HLA-B-restricted CMV epitopes that are well studied were used alongside recently identified HLA-C-restricted ones. Matching HLA type, along with CMV infection, was indicated by public TCR beta signatures. Study findings and constraints: HLA-C-restricted CMV clonotypes gave the most frequent clonotype in two of eight donors. Carriers of CMV and the relevant HLA type were discriminated by public TCR beta frequency.

From germline, CDR1 is DFQATT and CDR2 SNEGSKA (reference sequence). J lost 0 bases, V lost 4 bases, and 8 bases had no gene match. There are 16 residues in the CDR3. Concerning this clonotype: Its antigen is still unknown.

TCRdb re-analysed the reads in MiXCR, keeping a single row per CDR3 protein. Of about 340,000 distinct CDR3 sequences listed, 25% to 30% are singletons. The input for sequencing was cultured PBMCs, taken from culture after CMV antigen stimulation. The receptor was derived from a human donor in good health (CMV status not recorded). Some clones in this sample may be carry-over from other donors' samples. V and J are TRBV20-1 and TRBJ2-3; 9 bases line up with TRBD2. The DNA of the CDR3 is TGCAGTGCTACTCCCTCTAGCGGGGTAAGCACAGATACGCAGTATTTT. Protein: CSATPSSGVSTDTQYF.